This T cell receptor beta chain derives from a study of T cells in Graves' hyperthyroidism and ophthalmopathy. Study-level results: In the analysis, a 13 V-J model separated ophthalmopathy from stable hyperthyroidism.

Diagnosis of hyperthyroidism was new in patients aged 18 to 65, and its duration was under 2 months. The study collected blood at first hyperthyroidism diagnosis, before any ophthalmopathy symptoms arose. There are a few counts of this clonotype. The antigen remains undetermined. CDR1 and CDR2 (germline): SGHRS, YFSETQ. V lost 8 bases, J lost 2 bases, and 14 bases lay in between. This CDR3 has 13 residues. TCR beta CDR3 regions were amplified from RNA transcripts. A first-round RT-PCR of the TCR CDR3 used the HTBI primer set. In TCRdb, the multiplex PCR reads were re-called with MiXCR into one record per CDR3 protein. The table shows some 370,000 distinct CDR3 sequences, with about 18% occurring only once.

The source of this sequence is a woman aged 30 to 39 with Graves' hyperthyroidism that later progressed to Graves' ophthalmopathy. The chain carries TRBV5-1 and TRBJ2-7, with D perhaps matching TRBD2 (6 bases). The sequenced sample consisted of blood. CDR3 nucleotide sequence: TGCGCCAGTCGTCAGGGCGGGACCTACGAGCAGTACTTC. Protein: CASRQGGTYEQYF.